What follows are 8 T cell receptor beta chains derived from one specimen sequenced in a study of T cell repertoires in cytomegalovirus infection. Their antigens are not known. TCRdb re-called the reads through MiXCR, storing one row per CDR3 protein. The table lists about 78,000 distinct CDR3 sequences, approximately 40% of them singletons. This sample comprised CD8+ T cells from cultured PBMCs, obtained from culture after CMV antigen stimulation. The receptors were sampled from a human donor in good health (CMV status not recorded). Some clones in this sample may be carry-over from other donors' samples.

The table lists this clonotype with a count of one. The chain recombines TRBV7-9 with TRBJ1-1; D call uncertain. Germline V gene sequence: CDR1 SEHNR, CDR2 FQNEAQ (reference sequence). CDR3 size: 12 residues. The V end lost 8 bases, the J end lost 2 bases, and 9 bases lay between the germline ends. The CDR3 DNA reads as TGTGCCAGCTCCAACGGTAACACTGAAGCTTTCTTT. Its protein is CASSNGNTEAFF.

This clonotype was seen only once. The chain recombines TRBV29-1 with TRBJ2-3; 7 nucleotides line up with TRBD2. Trimming at V came to 3 bases and at J to 0 bases, leaving 6 bases not matched to a gene. There are 15 residues in the CDR3. CDR1 is SQVTM and CDR2 is ANQGSEA in the germline V gene. CDR3 coding DNA: TGCAGCGTTGAGCTCCGGGGGGTTAGCACAGATACGCAGTATTTT. This gives the protein CSVELRGVSTDTQYF.

This clonotype was counted only a few times. This rearrangement joins TRBV7-2 to TRBJ2-3; 7 bases match TRBD1. The CDR3 has 13 amino acids. With 5 bases clipped from V and 5 bases from J, the junction kept 4 bases outside the gene matches. The germline V gene has CDR1 SGHTA and CDR2 FQGNSA. CDR3 region: CASSRQGQDTQYF. The CDR3, as DNA: TGTGCCAGCAGCCGACAGGGACAAGATACGCAGTATTTT. Full variable domain (remainder filled in from reference TRBV7-2 and TRBJ2-3): GAGVSQSPSNKVTEKGKDVELRCDPISGHTALYWYRQSLGQGLEFLIYFQGNSAPDKSGLPSDRFSAERTGGSVSTLTIQRTQQEDSAVYLCASSRQGQDTQYFGPGTRLTVL.

This sequence joins TRBV20-1 and TRBJ2-1; D is possibly TRBD1 (5 bases). The V end lost 0 bases, the J end lost 4 bases, and 7 bases lay between the germline ends. Germline V lookup: CDR1 DFQATT, CDR2 SNEGSKA (reference sequence). This CDR3 is built from 13 residues. CDR3 loop: CSARDRQYNEQFF. CDR3 in DNA: TGCAGTGCTAGAGATAGACAGTACAATGAGCAGTTCTTC.

V is TRBV4-3 and J is TRBJ1-1; D is ambiguous. This CDR3 spans 13 amino acids. Per germline, CDR1 LGHNA and CDR2 YSLEER. V lost 4 bases and J lost 8, with 14 bases in between. CDR3 coding DNA: TGCGCCAGCAGCCCCGTCGAAGGTTTGGAAGCTTTCTTT. Translated: CASSPVEGLEAFF.

This chain connects TRBV4-1 to TRBJ2-7, with 7 bases aligning to TRBD1. The J segment lost 5 bases and the V segment lost 5 bases, leaving 15 bases of the junction unmatched. Looked up from germline, CDR1 is MGHRA and CDR2 is YSYEKL. The CDR3 loop spans 16 amino acids. CDR3 sequence reads: CASSALAGGLSDEQYF. CDR3 nucleotide sequence: TGCGCCAGCAGCGCTCTGGCAGGGGGTTTGTCCGACGAGCAGTACTTC.

In DNA form, the CDR3 reads TGTGCCAGCAGTTACGGGGGGGGTGAGGACAATGAGCAGTTCTTC. As protein: CASSYGGGEDNEQFF. This chain links TRBV6-2 or TRBV6-3 with TRBJ2-1; 7 bases align to TRBD2. The CDR3 has 15 residues. Germline CDR1 is MNHEY and CDR2 is SVGEGT. V shed 2 bases, J shed 5 bases, and the junction held 6 bases outside the gene matches.

This sequence joins TRBV27 and TRBJ2-2; 8 bases line up with TRBD2. The CDR3 is made up of 17 amino acids. V was clipped by 2 bases and J by 0 bases; unmatched bases: 5. Looked up from germline, CDR1 is MNHEY and CDR2 is SMNVEV (reference sequence). CDR3 in DNA: TGTGCCAGCAGTTTACTAGCGGGTAATACGAACACCGGGGAGCTGTTTTTT. Translation gives CASSLLAGNTNTGELFF.